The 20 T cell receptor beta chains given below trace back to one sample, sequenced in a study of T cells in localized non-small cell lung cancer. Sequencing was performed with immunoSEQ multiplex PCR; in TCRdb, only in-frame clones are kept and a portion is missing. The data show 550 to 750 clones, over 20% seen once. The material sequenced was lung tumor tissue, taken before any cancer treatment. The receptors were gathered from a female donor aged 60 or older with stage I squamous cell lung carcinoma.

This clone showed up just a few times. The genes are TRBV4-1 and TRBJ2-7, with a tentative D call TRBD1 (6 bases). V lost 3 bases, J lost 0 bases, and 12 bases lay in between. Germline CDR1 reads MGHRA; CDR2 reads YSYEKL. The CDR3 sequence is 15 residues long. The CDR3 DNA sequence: TGCGCCAGCAGCCAGACAGGCCTGAGCTCCTACGAGCAGTACGTC. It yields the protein CASSQTGLSSYEQYV.

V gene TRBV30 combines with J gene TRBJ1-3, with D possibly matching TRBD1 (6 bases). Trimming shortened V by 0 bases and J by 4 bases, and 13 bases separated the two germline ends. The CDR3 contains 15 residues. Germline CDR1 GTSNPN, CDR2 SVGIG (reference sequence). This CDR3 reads CAWSVRGARGNTIYF. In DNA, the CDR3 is TGTGCCTGGAGTGTACGGGGGGCGCGCGGAAACACCATATATTTT.

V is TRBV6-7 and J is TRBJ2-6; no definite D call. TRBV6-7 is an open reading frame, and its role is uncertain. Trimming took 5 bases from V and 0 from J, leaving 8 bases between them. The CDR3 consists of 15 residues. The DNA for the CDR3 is TGTGCCAGCAGTGAAGGAAGCTCTGGGGCCAACGTCCTGACTTTC. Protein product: CASSEGSSGANVLTF.

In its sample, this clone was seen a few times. The DNA for the CDR3 is TGTGCCACCCGGACTAGCGGAACATACTACAATGAAAGGAAGGAGCAGTTCTTC. Protein: CATRTSGTYYNERKEQFF. The chain has TRBV10-3 and TRBJ2-1; 10 bases are shared with TRBD2. Looked up from germline, CDR1 is ENHRY and CDR2 is SYGVKD. The V segment lost 10 bases and the J segment 10 bases; nucleotides outside the gene matches: 25. The CDR3 consists of 18 residues.

This CDR3 is CASSYSGFPSNQPQHF. CDR3 nucleotides: TGTGCCAGCAGTTACTCAGGATTCCCTAGCAATCAGCCCCAGCATTTT. The chain uses TRBV6-8 and TRBJ1-5, with D hard to call. Trimming left V 0 bases short and J 0 bases short, with 9 bases between. CDR1 and CDR2 (germline): MNHGY, SAAAGT. The CDR3 has 16 residues.

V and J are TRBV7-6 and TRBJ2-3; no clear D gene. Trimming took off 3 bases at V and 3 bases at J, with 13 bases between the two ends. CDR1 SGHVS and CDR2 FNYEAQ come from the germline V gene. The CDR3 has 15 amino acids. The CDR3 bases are TGTGCCAGCAGCTTGGGGTCCCGGCAAACAGATACGCAGTATTTT. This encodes CASSLGSRQTDTQYF.

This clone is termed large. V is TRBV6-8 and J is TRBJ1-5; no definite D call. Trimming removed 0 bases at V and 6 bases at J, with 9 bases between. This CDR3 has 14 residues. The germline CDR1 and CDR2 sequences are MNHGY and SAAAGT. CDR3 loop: CASSYSDWGQPQHF. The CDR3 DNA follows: TGTGCCAGCAGTTACTCCGATTGGGGTCAGCCCCAGCATTTT.

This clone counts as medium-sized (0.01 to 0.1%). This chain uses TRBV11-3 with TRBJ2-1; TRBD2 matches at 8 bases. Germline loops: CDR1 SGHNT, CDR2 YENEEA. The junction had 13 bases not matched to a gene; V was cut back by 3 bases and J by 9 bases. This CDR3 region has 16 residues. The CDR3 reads CASSLVAGLGFGEQFF. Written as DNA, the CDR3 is TGTGCCAGCAGCTTGGTAGCGGGATTAGGGTTCGGTGAGCAGTTCTTC. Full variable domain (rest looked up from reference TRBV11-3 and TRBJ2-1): EAGVVQSPRYKIIEKKQPVAFWCNPISGHNTLYWYLQNLGQGPELLIRYENEEAVDDSQLPKDRFSAERLKGVDSTLKIQPAELGDSAVYLCASSLVAGLGFGEQFFGPGTRLTVL.

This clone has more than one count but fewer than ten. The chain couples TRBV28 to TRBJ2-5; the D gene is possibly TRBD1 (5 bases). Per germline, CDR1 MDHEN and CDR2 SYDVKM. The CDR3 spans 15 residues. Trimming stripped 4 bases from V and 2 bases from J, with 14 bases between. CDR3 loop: CASSYRQGQQETQYF. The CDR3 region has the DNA TGTGCCAGCAGTTACCGCCAGGGCCAACAAGAGACCCAGTACTTC.

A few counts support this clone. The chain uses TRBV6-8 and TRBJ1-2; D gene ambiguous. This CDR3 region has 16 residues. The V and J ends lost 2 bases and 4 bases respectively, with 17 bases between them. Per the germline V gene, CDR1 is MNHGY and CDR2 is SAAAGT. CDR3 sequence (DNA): TGTGCCAGCAGTTACGCCGAGGACTTTTTCGCCTATGGCTACACCTTC. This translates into CASSYAEDFFAYGYTF.

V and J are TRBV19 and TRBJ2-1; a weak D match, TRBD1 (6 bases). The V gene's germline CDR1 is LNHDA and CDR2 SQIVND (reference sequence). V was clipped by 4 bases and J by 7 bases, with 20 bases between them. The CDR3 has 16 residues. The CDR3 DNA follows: TGTGCCAGTAGTACATACAGGGTGTTGAAAGGGAATGAGCAGTTCTTC. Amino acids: CASSTYRVLKGNEQFF.

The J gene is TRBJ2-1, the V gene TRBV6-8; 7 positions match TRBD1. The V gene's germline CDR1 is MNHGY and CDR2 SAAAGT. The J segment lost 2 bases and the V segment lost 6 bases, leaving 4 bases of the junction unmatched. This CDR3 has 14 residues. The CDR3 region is CASRDRAAYNEQFF. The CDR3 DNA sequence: TGTGCCAGCAGAGACAGGGCCGCCTACAATGAGCAGTTCTTC.

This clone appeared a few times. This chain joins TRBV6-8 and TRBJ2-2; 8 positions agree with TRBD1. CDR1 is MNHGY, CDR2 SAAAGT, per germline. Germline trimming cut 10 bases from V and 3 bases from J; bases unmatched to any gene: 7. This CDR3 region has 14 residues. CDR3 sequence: CAIEDRAYTGELFF. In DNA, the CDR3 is TGTGCCATCGAGGACAGGGCCTACACCGGGGAGCTGTTTTTT.

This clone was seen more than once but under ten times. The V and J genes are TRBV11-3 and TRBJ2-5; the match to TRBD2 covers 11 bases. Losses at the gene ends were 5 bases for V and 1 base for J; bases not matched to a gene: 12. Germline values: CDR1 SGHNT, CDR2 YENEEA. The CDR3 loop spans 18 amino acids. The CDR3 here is CASSQGLAGGMFQETQYF. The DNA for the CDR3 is TGTGCCAGCAGCCAAGGGCTAGCGGGGGGCATGTTCCAAGAGACCCAGTACTTC.

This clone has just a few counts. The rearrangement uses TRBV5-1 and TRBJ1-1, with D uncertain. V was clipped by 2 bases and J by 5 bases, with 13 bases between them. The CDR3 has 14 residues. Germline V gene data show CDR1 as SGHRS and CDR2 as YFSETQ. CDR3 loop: CASSFGPPGTEAFF. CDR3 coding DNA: TGCGCCAGCAGCTTCGGACCGCCGGGAACTGAAGCTTTCTTT. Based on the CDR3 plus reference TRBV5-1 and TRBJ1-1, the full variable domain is KAGVTQTPRYLIKTRGQQVTLSCSPISGHRSVSWYQQTPGQGLQFLFEYFSETQRNKGNFPGRFSGRQFSNSRSEMNVSTLELGDSALYLCASSFGPPGTEAFFGQGTRLTVV.

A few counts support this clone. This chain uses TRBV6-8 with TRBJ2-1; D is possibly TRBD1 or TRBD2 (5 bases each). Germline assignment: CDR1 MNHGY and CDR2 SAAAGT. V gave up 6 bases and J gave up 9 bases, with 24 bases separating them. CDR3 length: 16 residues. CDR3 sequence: CASRGFRTPGGGEQFF. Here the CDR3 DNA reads TGTGCCAGCAGGGGCTTTAGGACACCTGGCGGAGGTGAGCAGTTCTTC.

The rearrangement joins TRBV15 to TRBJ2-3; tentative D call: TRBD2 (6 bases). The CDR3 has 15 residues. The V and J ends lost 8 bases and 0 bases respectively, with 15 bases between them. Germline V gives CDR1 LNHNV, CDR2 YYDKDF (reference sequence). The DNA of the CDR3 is TGTGCCACCGGGCGTGGGGGGAGTAGCACAGATACGCAGTATTTT. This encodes CATGRGGSSTDTQYF.

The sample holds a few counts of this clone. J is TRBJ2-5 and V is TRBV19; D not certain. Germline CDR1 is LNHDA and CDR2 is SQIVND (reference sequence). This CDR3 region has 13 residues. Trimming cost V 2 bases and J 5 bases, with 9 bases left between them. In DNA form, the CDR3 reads TGTGCCAGTAGTATAAGTGATATGGAGACCCAGTACTTC. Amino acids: CASSISDMETQYF.

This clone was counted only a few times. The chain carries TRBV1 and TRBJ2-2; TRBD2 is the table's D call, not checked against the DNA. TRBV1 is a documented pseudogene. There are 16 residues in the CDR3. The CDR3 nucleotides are TGCGCCAGCAGCCAAGATGGCGGGGGGGCCGCCGGGGAGCTGTTTTTT. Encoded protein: CASSQDGGGAAGELFF.

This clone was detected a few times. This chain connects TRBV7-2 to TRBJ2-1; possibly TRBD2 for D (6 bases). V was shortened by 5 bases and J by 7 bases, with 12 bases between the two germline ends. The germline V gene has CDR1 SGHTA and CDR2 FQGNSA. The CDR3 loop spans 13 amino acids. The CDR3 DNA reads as TGTGCCAGCAGCGTGACTAGGTCAAATGAGCAGTTCTTC. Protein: CASSVTRSNEQFF.